This TCR beta chain was captured in a study of blood T cell repertoires in COVID-19. Study overall: The study drew acute and convalescent COVID-19 samples from the United States, Italy and Spain.

Deletions cut 6 bases from V and 1 base from J, with 9 bases between. This CDR3 is built from 13 residues. Germline V gives CDR1 MNHEY, CDR2 SVGAGI. Assignment of participants to cohorts was predicated upon participant-reported clinical history. Repertoires were generated with immunoSEQ multiplex PCR, while TCRdb's copy carries only in-frame clones and drops some. This sample carries about 190,000 clones, about 88% of them seen once, and the ten largest clones take roughly 3%. V is TRBV6-5 and J is TRBJ1-1; maybe TRBD1 (5 bases). The TCR comes from a woman aged 25 to 39 who had recovered from COVID-19. The sample consisted of PBMCs or T cells enriched from blood (not recorded which). CDR3 amino acids: CASRGLKNTEAFF. The CDR3 nucleotides are TGTGCCAGCAGGGGACTGAAGAACACTGAAGCTTTCTTT.